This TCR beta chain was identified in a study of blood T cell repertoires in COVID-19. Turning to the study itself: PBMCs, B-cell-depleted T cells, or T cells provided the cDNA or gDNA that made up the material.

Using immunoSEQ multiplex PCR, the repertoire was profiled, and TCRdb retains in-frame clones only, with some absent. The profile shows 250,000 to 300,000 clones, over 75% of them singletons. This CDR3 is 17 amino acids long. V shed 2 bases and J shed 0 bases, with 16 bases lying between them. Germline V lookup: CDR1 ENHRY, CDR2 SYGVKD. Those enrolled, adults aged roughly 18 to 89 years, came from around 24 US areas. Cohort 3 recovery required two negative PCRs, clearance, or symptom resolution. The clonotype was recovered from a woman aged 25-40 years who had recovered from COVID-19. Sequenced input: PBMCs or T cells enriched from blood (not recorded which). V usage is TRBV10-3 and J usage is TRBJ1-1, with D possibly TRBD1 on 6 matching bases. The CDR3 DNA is TGTGCCATCAGTGAGCGGTTTGGACAGAACATGAACACTGAAGCTTTCTTT. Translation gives CAISERFGQNMNTEAFF.